This paragraph reports one T cell receptor beta chain. Its antigen is currently unknown. V was pared by 4 bases and J by 4 bases, with 10 bases of the junction left unmatched. Germline CDR1 SGDLS, CDR2 YYNGEE. The CDR3 sequence is 15 residues long. These data originate in a study of blood T cells in healthy people across ages. Study results and limitations: More naive CD4+ cells and higher diversity marked long-lived donors relative to aged donors.

Each donor supplied 8 to 10 milliliters of peripheral blood. Alongside a J-beta primer mix, a sample-barcoded 5' primer served in a second PCR lasting about 6 to 12 cycles. Every cDNA was tagged by a template-switch adaptor with 12 random nucleotides. CDR3-containing paired-end reads numbered at least 2.5 million in each sample. One entry per CDR3 protein results from TCRdb running MiXCR on the 5' RACE reads. The repertoire has roughly 790,000 distinct CDR3 sequences, roughly 44% of them found once; the top ten carry 20% to 25%. This TCR derives from a woman in her fifties or sixties in good health. The sequencing sample was made of blood. The genes are TRBV9 and TRBJ1-2, with 7 bases fitting TRBD1. CDR3 sequence reads: CASSLGDSGLYGYTF. Here the CDR3 DNA reads TGTGCCAGCAGCCTTGGGGACAGCGGCCTCTATGGCTACACCTTC.